This TCR beta chain was obtained from a study of T cell changes during pregnancy in multiple sclerosis. J gave up 8 bases and V 6 bases, and 9 bases lay outside the gene matches. The CDR3 runs to 13 residues. Germline CDR1 is LNHDA and CDR2 is SQIVND (reference sequence). Data came from immunoSEQ multiplex PCR; TCRdb stores just in-frame clones and leaves some out. This sample yields about 100,000 clones, of which around 93% are seen a single time; roughly 0.82% belongs to the top ten. Sample: peripheral blood, taken in the third trimester of pregnancy. This chain connects TRBV19 to TRBJ1-2, with 7 bases matching TRBD1. This sequence originates from a female donor in good health, enrolled as a control in a pregnancy study. CDR3: CASRPTGIGGYTF. CDR3 bases: TGTGCCAGTAGACCGACAGGGATAGGAGGCTACACCTTC.